The rows below give T cell receptor beta chains drawn from one sample of a study of CD8 T cells in ankylosing spondylitis. TCRdb analysed the 5' RACE reads with MiXCR anew, one entry per CDR3 protein. This table has 37,000 or so distinct CDR3 sequences, 15% to 20% appearing once. Input material: blood. The receptors were gathered from a male donor with ankylosing spondylitis or in good health (not recorded which). Both conserved end residues are part of each CDR3. The D gene is left open where the match is weak. Only some rows state a clone size, as once, few, many or a class for expanded clones.

J gene: TRBJ1-3
D gene: .
V gene: TRBV5-1
clone size: few
CDR3 protein: CASSLDPFSGNTIYF
CDR3 DNA: TGCGCCAGCAGCTTGGATCCGTTTTCTGGAAACACCATATATTTT

J gene: TRBJ1-5
D gene: TRBD1
V gene: TRBV6-2/TRBV6-3
clone size: .
CDR3 protein: CASRDRVTQPQHF
CDR3 DNA: TGTGCCAGCAGGGACAGGGTTACGCAGCCCCAGCATTTT

J gene: TRBJ1-1
D gene: .
V gene: TRBV29-1
clone size: .
CDR3 protein: CSGRGRNTEAFF
CDR3 DNA: TGCAGCGGCCGCGGGAGGAACACTGAAGCTTTCTTT

J gene: TRBJ2-7
D gene: .
V gene: TRBV27
clone size: few
CDR3 protein: CASSLNGDSYEQYF
CDR3 DNA: TGTGCCAGCAGTTTAAACGGAGACTCCTACGAGCAGTACTTC

J gene: TRBJ1-1
D gene: .
V gene: TRBV29-1
clone size: few
CDR3 protein: CSGISNTEAFF
CDR3 DNA: TGCAGCGGGATATCGAACACTGAAGCTTTCTTT

J gene: TRBJ2-1
D gene: .
V gene: TRBV6-5
clone size: many
CDR3 protein: CASSYGGSYNEQFF
CDR3 DNA: TGTGCCAGCAGTTACGGGGGATCCTACAATGAGCAGTTCTTC

J gene: TRBJ2-1
D gene: TRBD1
V gene: TRBV7-8
clone size: .
CDR3 protein: CASSQTGNEQFF
CDR3 DNA: TGTGCCAGCAGCCAGACAGGGAATGAGCAGTTCTTC

J gene: TRBJ2-3
D gene: TRBD2
V gene: TRBV4-1
clone size: few
CDR3 protein: CASSQEASGGADTQYF
CDR3 DNA: TGCGCCAGCAGCCAAGAGGCTAGCGGGGGGGCAGATACGCAGTATTTT

J gene: TRBJ2-7
D gene: TRBD1
V gene: TRBV24-1
clone size: few
CDR3 protein: CATGPGQGSYEQYF
CDR3 DNA: TGTGCCACCGGACCGGGACAGGGTTCCTACGAGCAGTACTTC

J gene: TRBJ2-3
D gene: .
V gene: TRBV29-1
clone size: few
CDR3 protein: CSVGLQALDTQYF
CDR3 DNA: TGCAGCGTTGGTCTACAGGCGCTAGATACGCAGTATTTT

J gene: TRBJ2-3
D gene: TRBD2
V gene: TRBV7-2
clone size: few
CDR3 protein: CASSLTSGRVGPTQYF
CDR3 DNA: TGTGCCAGCAGCTTGACTAGCGGTCGGGTCGGGCCTACGCAGTATTTT

J gene: TRBJ2-5
D gene: TRBD1
V gene: TRBV12-3/TRBV12-4
clone size: .
CDR3 protein: CASSSHRDRTKETQYF
CDR3 DNA: TGTGCCAGCAGTTCCCACCGGGACAGGACAAAAGAGACCCAGTACTTC

J gene: TRBJ1-4
D gene: .
V gene: TRBV5-6
clone size: .
CDR3 protein: CASSREGILGEKLFF
CDR3 DNA: TGTGCCAGCAGCCGCGAAGGGATCCTGGGGGAAAAACTGTTTTTT

J gene: TRBJ2-2
D gene: TRBD2
V gene: TRBV7-3
clone size: few
CDR3 protein: CASSFPAGGGGELFF
CDR3 DNA: TGTGCCAGCAGCTTCCCAGCGGGGGGAGGCGGGGAGCTGTTTTTT

J gene: TRBJ2-2
D gene: .
V gene: TRBV6-5
clone size: few
CDR3 protein: CASSYRQANTGELFF
CDR3 DNA: TGTGCCAGCAGTTACCGACAGGCGAACACCGGGGAGCTGTTTTTT

J gene: TRBJ1-4
D gene: .
V gene: TRBV5-1
clone size: .
CDR3 protein: CASSLGATNEKLFF
CDR3 DNA: TGCGCCAGCAGCCTTGGAGCAACTAATGAAAAACTGTTTTTT

J gene: TRBJ2-2
D gene: .
V gene: TRBV6-2/TRBV6-3
clone size: .
CDR3 protein: CASSYSWKTTGELFF
CDR3 DNA: TGTGCCAGCAGTTATAGTTGGAAAACGACCGGGGAGCTGTTTTTT

J gene: TRBJ2-4
D gene: .
V gene: TRBV7-2
clone size: few
CDR3 protein: CASSFIGGWRTKNIQYF
CDR3 DNA: TGTGCCAGCAGCTTTATCGGGGGCTGGAGAACCAAAAACATTCAGTACTTC

J gene: TRBJ2-2
D gene: TRBD2
V gene: TRBV12-3/TRBV12-4
clone size: few
CDR3 protein: CASSFRGAGELFF
CDR3 DNA: TGTGCCAGCAGTTTCCGGGGGGCCGGGGAGCTGTTTTTT

J gene: TRBJ1-2
D gene: TRBD1
V gene: TRBV29-1
clone size: .
CDR3 protein: CSALVPGQNYGYTF
CDR3 DNA: TGCAGCGCCCTGGTCCCGGGACAGAACTATGGCTACACCTTC

J gene: TRBJ2-2
D gene: .
V gene: TRBV15
clone size: .
CDR3 protein: CATSRGTMDTGELFF
CDR3 DNA: TGTGCCACCAGCAGAGGGACCATGGACACCGGGGAGCTGTTTTTT

J gene: TRBJ2-4
D gene: .
V gene: TRBV6-2/TRBV6-3
clone size: .
CDR3 protein: CASSPKNIQYF
CDR3 DNA: TGTGCCAGCAGTCCCAAAAACATTCAGTACTTC

J gene: TRBJ1-1
D gene: .
V gene: TRBV29-1
clone size: .
CDR3 protein: CSVDRNRGTEAFF
CDR3 DNA: TGCAGCGTTGACCGCAACCGGGGTACTGAAGCTTTCTTT

J gene: TRBJ2-3
D gene: .
V gene: TRBV7-3
clone size: many
CDR3 protein: CASSPRAGITDTQYF
CDR3 DNA: TGTGCCAGCAGCCCAAGGGCGGGTATCACAGATACGCAGTATTTT

J gene: TRBJ2-2
D gene: .
V gene: TRBV7-9
clone size: many
CDR3 protein: CASSLGHAWAGELFF
CDR3 DNA: TGTGCCAGCAGCTTAGGGCACGCTTGGGCCGGGGAGCTGTTTTTT

J gene: TRBJ2-1
D gene: TRBD2
V gene: TRBV11-2
clone size: few
CDR3 protein: CASSSTDPGLAGASYNEQFF
CDR3 DNA: TGTGCCAGCAGCAGTACTGATCCGGGACTAGCGGGAGCCTCCTACAATGAGCAGTTCTTC

J gene: TRBJ2-7
D gene: .
V gene: TRBV5-1
clone size: .
CDR3 protein: CASSWDRGNEQYF
CDR3 DNA: TGCGCCAGCAGCTGGGATCGGGGCAACGAGCAGTACTTC

J gene: TRBJ2-1
D gene: TRBD2
V gene: TRBV4-3
clone size: .
CDR3 protein: CASSQDYTSGSYNEQFF
CDR3 DNA: TGCGCCAGCAGCCAAGATTATACTAGCGGGTCCTACAATGAGCAGTTCTTC

J gene: TRBJ2-1
D gene: TRBD2
V gene: TRBV29-1
clone size: few
CDR3 protein: CSGGLAVGEQFF
CDR3 DNA: TGCAGCGGGGGACTAGCGGTCGGAGAGCAGTTCTTC

J gene: TRBJ1-5
D gene: .
V gene: TRBV20-1
clone size: few
CDR3 protein: CSATETGLQPQHF
CDR3 DNA: TGCAGTGCTACTGAGACAGGTTTACAGCCCCAGCATTTT

J gene: TRBJ2-3
D gene: .
V gene: TRBV25-1
clone size: few
CDR3 protein: CASSELSIQADTQYF
CDR3 DNA: TGTGCCAGCAGTGAATTGTCGATACAGGCAGATACGCAGTATTTT

J gene: TRBJ2-5
D gene: .
V gene: TRBV7-9
clone size: .
CDR3 protein: CASSLIGPQYF
CDR3 DNA: TGTGCCAGCAGCTTAATCGGCCCCCAGTACTTC

J gene: TRBJ1-1
D gene: TRBD1
V gene: TRBV12-3/TRBV12-4
clone size: few
CDR3 protein: CASSFGGRGTEAFF
CDR3 DNA: TGTGCCAGCAGTTTTGGGGGCAGGGGGACTGAAGCTTTCTTT

J gene: TRBJ2-2
D gene: TRBD2
V gene: TRBV4-3
clone size: few
CDR3 protein: CASSQALAGVTGELFF
CDR3 DNA: TGCGCCAGCAGCCAGGCACTAGCGGGAGTGACCGGGGAGCTGTTTTTT

J gene: TRBJ2-2
D gene: .
V gene: TRBV5-1
clone size: .
CDR3 protein: CASSLGGQNTGELFF
CDR3 DNA: TGCGCCAGCAGCTTGGGTGGACAGAACACCGGGGAGCTGTTTTTT

J gene: TRBJ2-3
D gene: .
V gene: TRBV15
clone size: .
CDR3 protein: CATSRDLDTQYF
CDR3 DNA: TGTGCCACCAGCAGAGATCTGGATACGCAGTATTTT

J gene: TRBJ2-2
D gene: TRBD1
V gene: TRBV11-2
clone size: .
CDR3 protein: CASRLEGARSGELFF
CDR3 DNA: TGTGCCAGCAGGCTCGAGGGGGCTCGGTCCGGGGAGCTGTTTTTT

J gene: TRBJ2-3
D gene: .
V gene: TRBV10-3
clone size: .
CDR3 protein: CASTGGDTQYF
CDR3 DNA: TGTGCCTCGACAGGAGGAGATACGCAGTATTTT

J gene: TRBJ2-3
D gene: .
V gene: TRBV12-3/TRBV12-4
clone size: .
CDR3 protein: CASSFGRGGDTQYF
CDR3 DNA: TGTGCCAGCAGTTTTGGCAGGGGGGGAGATACGCAGTATTTT

J gene: TRBJ2-7
D gene: .
V gene: TRBV7-2
clone size: .
CDR3 protein: CASSLRSEQYF
CDR3 DNA: TGTGCCAGCAGCCTAAGGAGCGAGCAGTACTTC

J gene: TRBJ1-4
D gene: TRBD1
V gene: TRBV13
clone size: few
CDR3 protein: CASSLASDRGTTNEKRFF
CDR3 DNA: TGTGCCAGCAGCTTAGCCTCTGACAGGGGGACAACTAATGAAAAACGTTTTTTT

J gene: TRBJ1-2
D gene: .
V gene: TRBV20-1
clone size: few
CDR3 protein: CSPLGGNYGYTF
CDR3 DNA: TGCAGCCCTCTGGGGGGGAACTATGGCTACACCTTC

J gene: TRBJ2-2
D gene: .
V gene: TRBV7-2
clone size: .
CDR3 protein: CASSSRKAGELFF
CDR3 DNA: TGTGCCAGCAGCTCCCGTAAGGCCGGGGAGCTGTTTTTT

J gene: TRBJ1-1
D gene: .
V gene: TRBV7-9
clone size: few
CDR3 protein: CASSRQVNTEAFF
CDR3 DNA: TGTGCCAGCAGCAGACAAGTAAACACTGAAGCTTTCTTT

J gene: TRBJ2-1
D gene: .
V gene: TRBV5-4
clone size: few
CDR3 protein: CASSGLNHNEQFF
CDR3 DNA: TGTGCCAGCAGCGGGCTGAACCACAATGAGCAGTTCTTC

J gene: TRBJ1-1
D gene: .
V gene: TRBV5-1
clone size: few
CDR3 protein: CASSLGGGLNTEAFF
CDR3 DNA: TGCGCCAGCAGCTTGGGGGGCGGATTGAACACTGAAGCTTTCTTT

J gene: TRBJ2-3
D gene: .
V gene: TRBV29-1
clone size: .
CDR3 protein: CSADRGNTDTQYF
CDR3 DNA: TGCAGCGCCGACCGGGGGAACACAGATACGCAGTATTTT

J gene: TRBJ2-1
D gene: .
V gene: TRBV27
clone size: few
CDR3 protein: CASSLQGVDEQFF
CDR3 DNA: TGTGCCAGCAGTCTACAGGGAGTCGATGAGCAGTTCTTC

J gene: TRBJ1-6
D gene: TRBD1
V gene: TRBV7-6
clone size: few
CDR3 protein: CASSLEAGGFSPLHF
CDR3 DNA: TGTGCCAGCAGCTTAGAGGCAGGGGGCTTTTCACCCCTCCACTTT

J gene: TRBJ2-2
D gene: .
V gene: TRBV7-2
clone size: .
CDR3 protein: CASSPQVGTGELFF
CDR3 DNA: TGTGCCAGCAGCCCCCAAGTGGGGACCGGGGAGCTGTTTTTT

J gene: TRBJ2-7
D gene: .
V gene: TRBV6-6
clone size: .
CDR3 protein: CASSYSPLEQYF
CDR3 DNA: TGTGCCAGCAGTTACAGTCCCCTCGAGCAGTACTTC

J gene: TRBJ2-3
D gene: TRBD2
V gene: TRBV7-2
clone size: .
CDR3 protein: CASSSGLAGGNVITDTQYF
CDR3 DNA: TGTGCCAGCAGCTCCGGACTAGCGGGGGGAAATGTTATCACAGATACGCAGTATTTT

J gene: TRBJ2-5
D gene: .
V gene: TRBV4-3
clone size: .
CDR3 protein: CASSQDSSRETQYF
CDR3 DNA: TGCGCCAGCAGCCAAGATTCCTCACGGGAGACCCAGTACTTC

J gene: TRBJ1-4
D gene: .
V gene: TRBV9
clone size: .
CDR3 protein: CASSVETSNEKLFF
CDR3 DNA: TGTGCCAGCAGCGTAGAAACCTCCAATGAAAAACTGTTTTTT

J gene: TRBJ2-3
D gene: .
V gene: TRBV20-1
clone size: .
CDR3 protein: CSARDPGIPFTDTQYF
CDR3 DNA: TGCAGTGCTAGAGACCCAGGGATCCCCTTCACAGATACGCAGTATTTT

J gene: TRBJ2-7
D gene: TRBD2
V gene: TRBV28
clone size: few
CDR3 protein: CASSLWRASGERPYEQYF
CDR3 DNA: TGTGCCAGCAGTTTATGGAGGGCTAGCGGGGAGCGTCCCTACGAGCAGTACTTC